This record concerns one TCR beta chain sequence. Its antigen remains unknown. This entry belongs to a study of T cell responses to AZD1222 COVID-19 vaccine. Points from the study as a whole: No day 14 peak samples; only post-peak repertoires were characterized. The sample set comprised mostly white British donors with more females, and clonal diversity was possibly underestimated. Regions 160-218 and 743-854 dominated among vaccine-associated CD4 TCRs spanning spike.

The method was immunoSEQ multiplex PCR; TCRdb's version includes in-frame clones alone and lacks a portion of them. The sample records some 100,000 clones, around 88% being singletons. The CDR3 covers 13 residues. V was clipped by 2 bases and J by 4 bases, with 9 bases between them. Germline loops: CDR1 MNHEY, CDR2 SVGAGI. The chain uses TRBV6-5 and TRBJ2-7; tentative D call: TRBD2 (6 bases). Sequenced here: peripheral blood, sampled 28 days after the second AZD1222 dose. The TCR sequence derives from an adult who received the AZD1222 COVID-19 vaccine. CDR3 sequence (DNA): TGTGCCAGCAGTTACGGCGGGATATACGAGCAGTACTTC. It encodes CASSYGGIYEQYF.